This T cell receptor (beta chain) was observed in a study of persistence of HIV-infected CD4 T cells. Findings and caveats of the study: CMV- and Gag-responding cells had lower TCRbeta richness than CD3/CD28-responding cells.

The libraries were made with immunoSEQ version 4 in survey mode. Data came from immunoSEQ multiplex PCR; TCRdb stores just in-frame clones and leaves some out. The sample has 25,000 to 30,000 clones, around 80% seen once. Stimulation used 8 to 10 ug/mL lysate from CMV-infected fibroblasts. CD40L/CD69 double-negative CD45RO-high memory CD4+ T cells were collected. Plasma HIV-1 RNA stayed below 50 copies/mL for at least 4 years. A roughly 20-hour stimulation of CD8-depleted PBMCs used anti-CD28/CD49d costimulation, CD40-blocking antibody and enfuvirtide. A remark on this clone: No antigen is known for it.

The sequence derives from an adult woman with HIV who was CMV-seropositive. The material was CD4+ T cells sorted from PBMCs after approximately 18-hour stimulation, obtained from a patient who received antiretroviral therapy.

CDR3 in amino acids: CASSVYPTGSGNTIYF. CDR3 nucleotides: TGTGCCAGCAGCGTCTACCCGACGGGCTCTGGAAACACCATATATTTT. This sequence joins TRBV5-8 and TRBJ1-3; D is unresolved. The germline gives CDR1 SGHTS, CDR2 YDEGEE. V was trimmed by 4 bases and J by 0 bases, leaving 14 bases between them. CDR3 length equals 16 residues.